Listed below are T cell receptor beta chains from one sample, sequenced in a study of OX40 agonist ivuxolimab in advanced cancers. Assay used: immunoSEQ multiplex PCR; TCRdb lists only in-frame clones, some missing. Altogether 60,000 to 70,000 clones are present, 88% being singletons, with the ten largest covering 0.25% to 0.3%. This specimen consisted of CD4+ or CD8+ T cells sorted from blood, obtained in a trial of the OX40 agonist ivuxolimab. The source of these receptors is an adult with an advanced solid tumor such as melanoma, head and neck, liver or kidney cancer. Each CDR3 is given with its conserved first and last residue. The D gene is left open where the match is weak. Clone size appears in some rows only: once, few, many, or a class for an expanded clone.

j_call | v_call | d_call | clone_size | cdr3_aa | cdr3_nt
TRBJ1-1 | TRBV7-9 | . | . | CASSLAGGSWGEAFF | TGTGCCAGCAGCTTAGCTGGTGGCAGTTGGGGTGAAGCTTTCTTT
TRBJ2-3 | TRBV28 | TRBD2 | few | CASSSPLKRETRADTQYF | TGTGCCAGCAGTTCCCCCCTAAAGCGGGAGACACGAGCAGATACGCAGTATTTT
TRBJ2-1 | TRBV5-6 | . | . | CASSLVINSFSYNEQFF | TGTGCCAGCAGCTTGGTTATTAACTCGTTCTCCTACAATGAGCAGTTCTTC
TRBJ1-5 | TRBV7-9 | . | . | CASSLGDHQPQHF | TGTGCCAGCAGCTTAGGAGACCATCAGCCCCAGCATTTT
TRBJ1-5 | TRBV28 | TRBD1 | once | CASRGQGPNQPQHF | TGTGCCAGCAGGGGACAGGGGCCAAATCAGCCCCAGCATTTT
TRBJ1-1 | TRBV6-5 | . | . | CASRATVNTEAFF | TGTGCCAGCAGGGCGACAGTGAACACTGAAGCTTTCTTT
TRBJ1-2 | TRBV6-6 | . | . | CASRSQHLYGYTF | TGTGCCAGCAGGTCGCAACACCTATATGGCTACACCTTC
TRBJ2-7 | TRBV7-8 | . | . | CASSSDRDGTYEQYF | TGTGCCAGCAGCTCAGATCGGGACGGGACCTACGAGCAGTACTTC
TRBJ2-5 | TRBV4-1 | . | . | CASSLGGGQETQYF | TGCGCCAGCAGCCTAGGGGGGGGCCAAGAGACCCAGTACTTC
TRBJ2-1 | TRBV19 | TRBD2 | . | CASRPRSGRAFYNEQFF | TGTGCCAGCCGTCCAAGGAGCGGGAGGGCCTTCTACAATGAGCAGTTCTTC
TRBJ2-3 | TRBV7-2 | . | . | CASSLDTDTQYF | TGTGCCAGCAGCTTGGACACAGATACGCAGTATTTT
TRBJ1-6 | TRBV5-1 | TRBD1 | . | CASSLGSGQGGSPLHF | TGCGCCAGCAGCTTGGGTTCGGGACAGGGGGGATCACCCCTCCACTTT
TRBJ2-5 | TRBV2 | . | . | CASALGGVAETQYF | TGTGCCAGCGCCTTGGGTGGGGTAGCAGAGACCCAGTACTTC
TRBJ2-1 | TRBV5-1 | . | . | CASMRSSYNEQFF | TGCGCCAGCATGAGGAGCTCCTACAATGAGCAGTTCTTC
TRBJ2-1 | TRBV7-8 | TRBD2 | . | CASSLELGLSTPKDNEQFF | TGTGCCAGCAGCTTGGAATTGGGACTATCCACCCCGAAGGACAATGAGCAGTTCTTC
TRBJ2-5 | TRBV18 | . | . | CASSPPWGAPYQETQYF | TGTGCCAGCTCACCACCATGGGGGGCGCCTTACCAAGAGACCCAGTACTTC
TRBJ1-2 | TRBV6-1 | TRBD1 | . | CASSEQGAYGYTF | TGTGCCAGCAGTGAACAGGGGGCCTATGGCTACACCTTC
TRBJ2-7 | TRBV7-8 | . | once | CASSTTPGLEQYF | TGTGCCAGCAGCACAACACCGGGACTTGAGCAGTACTTC
TRBJ1-4 | TRBV4-2 | . | . | CASSFAGLTEKLFF | TGTGCCAGCAGTTTCGCAGGGCTTACGGAAAAACTGTTTTTT
TRBJ2-7 | TRBV5-4 | . | . | CASSPRVGEQYF | TGTGCCAGCAGCCCCAGGGTTGGCGAGCAGTACTTC
TRBJ2-1 | TRBV11-2 | TRBD2 | . | CASRLAGGPHNEQFF | TGTGCCAGCAGGCTAGCGGGAGGGCCGCACAATGAGCAGTTCTTC
TRBJ2-1 | TRBV28 | . | once | CASSPPGTHYNEQFF | TGTGCCAGCAGTCCCCCAGGAACGCACTACAATGAGCAGTTCTTC
TRBJ2-7 | TRBV11-1 | TRBD1 | . | CALHQGASPYEQYF | TGTGCCTTACACCAGGGGGCGAGCCCCTACGAGCAGTACTTC
TRBJ1-5 | TRBV6-6 | . | . | CASSYGQPSNQPQHF | TGTGCCAGCAGTTACGGGCAGCCTAGCAATCAGCCCCAGCATTTT
TRBJ2-7 | TRBV5-4 | . | . | CASSFAAEQYF | TGTGCCAGCAGCTTCGCCGCCGAGCAGTACTTC
TRBJ2-3 | TRBV28 | . | . | CASSLRFDLGSDTQYF | TGTGCCAGCAGTTTACGGTTCGACTTGGGTTCAGATACGCAGTATTTT
TRBJ1-1 | TRBV18 | . | . | CASSPQQENTEAFF | TGTGCCAGCTCACCTCAACAAGAGAACACTGAAGCTTTCTTT
TRBJ2-2 | TRBV10-3 | TRBD1 | once | CAISERGGAGTGELFF | TGTGCCATCAGTGAACGAGGGGGCGCGGGCACCGGGGAGCTGTTTTTT
TRBJ1-5 | TRBV2 | TRBD1 | . | CASRGQFGNQPQHF | TGTGCCAGCAGGGGACAGTTTGGAAATCAGCCCCAGCATTTT
TRBJ1-1 | TRBV7-8 | TRBD1 | . | CASSLTGGVRGTEAFF | TGTGCCAGCAGCCTGACAGGGGGCGTACGTGGAACTGAAGCTTTCTTT
TRBJ2-1 | TRBV5-1 | . | . | CASSLQTGRYNEQFF | TGCGCCAGCAGCTTGCAAACAGGGAGGTACAATGAGCAGTTCTTC
TRBJ1-1 | TRBV11-3 | . | . | CASSWDGSTEAFF | TGTGCCAGCAGCTGGGACGGATCCACTGAAGCTTTCTTT
TRBJ2-7 | TRBV6-6 | . | . | CASTRGTPSYEQYF | TGTGCCAGCACTCGGGGCACCCCCTCCTACGAGCAGTACTTC
TRBJ2-5 | TRBV6-6 | . | . | CASVYQPGGRNDF | TGTGCCAGCGTTTACCAGCCGGGGGGCCGGAACGACTTC
TRBJ1-4 | TRBV4-3 | . | once | CASSQAPPPGEKLFF | TGCGCCAGCAGCCAAGCCCCCCCGCCGGGGGAAAAACTGTTTTTT
TRBJ1-5 | TRBV18 | TRBD1 | . | CASSPTGGWQPQHF | TGTGCCAGCTCACCGACAGGGGGATGGCAGCCCCAGCATTTT
TRBJ1-2 | TRBV2 | TRBD1 | . | CASSVQRQGGGYTF | TGTGCCAGCAGTGTCCAGAGACAGGGTGGTGGCTACACCTTC
TRBJ2-7 | TRBV25-1 | . | . | CASSGDFSYEQYF | TGTGCCAGCAGTGGGGACTTCTCCTACGAGCAGTACTTC
TRBJ2-5 | TRBV29-1 | . | . | CSVQGRVETQYF | TGCAGCGTTCAGGGAAGGGTGGAGACCCAGTACTTC
TRBJ2-6 | TRBV10-3 | . | . | CAIRRSSGANVLTF | TGTGCCATCAGAAGAAGCTCTGGGGCCAACGTCCTGACTTTC